The T cell receptor (beta chain) described here comes from a study of blood T cell repertoires in COVID-19 (dated by TCRdb to 2018 to 2021). Some background on the complete study: Samples from collaborators originated in the United States, Italy and Spain and spanned both the acute and convalescent phases of COVID-19. A de-identified subject ID, COVID-19 status, age in years and sex were almost always included in the sample metadata. HLA class I and class II types, where available, came from metadata supplied by the sample provider rather than from assay-based typing. A freely available public database, intended as a resource for researchers studying the immune response to SARS-CoV-2, is where the repertoires were released. The samples were drawn from two sources: the first 160 participants of the ongoing ImmuneRACE study, and over 1,000 subjects contributed by 6 global collaborators. The dataset comprised deeply sampled blood TCRbeta repertoires from subjects exposed to, actively infected with, or recovered from COVID-19. The prospective study material was composed of cDNA or gDNA derived from T cells, B-cell-depleted T cells, or PBMCs. Study-wide conclusions, independent of this receptor: The quantity of clinical and demographic metadata differed by source and by participant and was supplied without curation.

As concerns this clone: Its specific antigen is unknown. One base away there is no much larger clone; base qualities are not given.

Including the terminal cysteine and phenylalanine, the CDR3 comprises 15 residues. Only CDR3 DNA is held: 45 bases, read in frame from base 1. The germline V gene yields SGHDT for CDR1 and YYEEEE for CDR2. V is cut by 0 bases and J by 2 bases, and the space between the germline ends is 12 bases. Each collaborating institution followed its own protocols to collect whole blood in K2EDTA tubes. Collaborator samples were shipped for TCRbeta analysis as frozen whole blood, isolated PBMCs, or DNA extracted from either sample type. TCRbeta CDR3 regions were amplified from genomic DNA by means of the immunoSEQ Assay, a bias-controlled multiplex PCR. In the paper's pipeline: The number of nucleated cells in each sample was estimated by amplification of reference gene primers within the assay. Sequence reads were collapsed and filtered to measure the absolute abundance of every unique TCRbeta CDR3 rearrangement. For each sample, productive Simpson clonality was calculated as the square root of Simpson's diversity index over productive rearrangements. The table comes from immuneACCESS by way of TCRdb, which keeps in-frame sequences with V and J called. Part of the clones is missing from these tables; in studies checked, under half for an unresolved V gene and the rest for unknown reasons. That table is the source of V, J and clone size, and D and trimming were worked out from the DNA. Here the sample has about 400,000 clones; more than 85% occur a single time. Around 4.4% of the sample comes from the top ten.

This clonotype was sampled from a woman aged 25 to 39 with acute or convalescent COVID-19. This chain is built from TRBV5-6 and TRBJ2-7, with the D gene not clear enough to name. Source material: peripheral blood. At the DNA level, the sequence is TGTGCCAGCAGCTTGGGTCCTAGTGAGGCCTACGAGCAGTACTTC. This encodes CASSLGPSEAYEQYF. The full variable domain, with segments outside the CDR3 supplied by the reference TRBV5-6 and TRBJ2-7 proteins, appears as DAGVTQSPTHLIKTRGQQVTLRCSPKSGHDTVSWYQQALGQGPQFIFQYYEEEERQRGNFPDRFSGHQFPNYSSELNVNALLLGDSALYLCASSLGPSEAYEQYFGPGTRLTVT.